Presented here are 17 T cell receptor beta chains from one specimen sequenced in a study of T and B cells in COVID-19 patients. Each TRB amplification used about 250-550 ng of genomic DNA from blood. BIOMED2 TRB-A/B primer pools were used in multiplex TRB PCR. Each CDR3 protein is one row after TCRdb ran MiXCR on the multiplex PCR reads. The sample yields 15,000 to 20,000 distinct CDR3 sequences, 36% seen once. Sequenced: blood. These receptors were taken from a human donor with active COVID-19.

A few counts support this clonotype. The CDR3 spells CASSLMTASLGAFF. As DNA, the CDR3 is TGTGCCAGCAGTTTAATGACCGCAAGCCTGGGAGCTTTCTTT. This rearrangement joins TRBV12-3 or TRBV12-4 to TRBJ1-1; D not certain. This CDR3 contains 14 residues. V lost 2 bases and J lost 10, with 17 bases in between.

The chain couples TRBV24-1 to TRBJ1-2; 7 nucleotides match TRBD1. The V and J ends lost 5 bases and 8 bases, in that order; junction bases with no gene match: 13. This CDR3 is 15 amino acids long. The germline V gene has CDR1 KGHDR and CDR2 SFDVKD. CDR3 loop: CATSGGQHPSGGYTF. CDR3 nucleotide sequence: TGTGCCACCAGTGGGGGACAGCACCCTTCGGGGGGCTACACCTTC.

The chain carries TRBV7-2 and TRBJ2-5; 10 bases are a match to TRBD2. This CDR3 is built from 15 residues. After removal of 5 bases from V and 5 bases from J, the junction contained 8 bases not matched to a gene. Germline V gene sequence: CDR1 SGHTA, CDR2 FQGNSA. The CDR3, as DNA: TGTGCCAGCAGCCCCCAGAGCGGGGGGGAGGAGACCCAGTACTTC. Translation gives CASSPQSGGEETQYF. The complete variable domain, with remaining parts taken from reference TRBV7-2 and TRBJ2-5, reads GAGVSQSPSNKVTEKGKDVELRCDPISGHTALYWYRQSLGQGLEFLIYFQGNSAPDKSGLPSDRFSAERTGGSVSTLTIQRTQQEDSAVYLCASSPQSGGEETQYFGPGTRLLVL.

The chain uses TRBV18 and TRBJ2-1, with D unresolved. Germline-derived CDR1 and CDR2 are KGHSH and LQKENI. V lost 2 bases, J lost 1 base, and 9 bases lay in between. The CDR3 sequence is 15 residues long. The CDR3 DNA follows: TGTGCCAGCTCACCAACACTAAGTTCCTACAATGAGCAGTTCTTC. The encoded protein is CASSPTLSSYNEQFF.

V gene TRBV27 combines with J gene TRBJ1-2; D not resolved. The CDR3 has 12 amino acids. V was clipped by 5 bases and J by 1 base, with 5 bases between them. Germline values: CDR1 MNHEY, CDR2 SMNVEV (reference sequence). The CDR3: CASSQNNYGYTF. The CDR3 DNA is TGTGCCAGCAGTCAGAATAACTATGGCTACACCTTC.

The gene calls are TRBV6-2 or TRBV6-3 and TRBJ2-7; 10 positions agree with TRBD2. J lost 4 bases, V lost 6 bases, and 6 bases had no gene match. In germline, CDR1 is MNHEY, CDR2 SVGEGT. The CDR3 is 14 amino acids. CDR3 amino acids: CASSPQRGGYEQYV. In DNA form, the CDR3 reads TGTGCCAGCAGCCCTCAGCGGGGGGGTTACGAGCAGTACGTC.

In its sample, this clonotype was seen once. The conserved phenylalanine or tryptophan normally closing the CDR3 is absent here, so this likely arose from a read error. The DNA is left out, because the CDR3 cannot be placed on it with certainty; the CDR3 is given as TCRdb lists it. The chain combines TRBV6-1 with TRBJ2-7; the D call in the table, TRBD1, was not verified against the DNA. The CDR3 spans 8 amino acids, including both terminal residues. Germline V gives CDR1 MNHNS, CDR2 SASEGT. The CDR3: CASSEYRG.

This sequence joins TRBV7-6 and TRBJ1-2; TRBD1 is a possible D gene (5 bases). V lost 1 base, J lost 4 bases, and 13 bases lay in between. The CDR3 totals 15 residues. Per germline, CDR1 SGHVS and CDR2 FNYEAQ. The CDR3 protein is CASSLGSQGAYGYTF. Here the CDR3 DNA reads TGTGCCAGCAGCTTAGGTAGCCAGGGCGCCTATGGCTACACCTTC.

The chain uses TRBV5-4 and TRBJ1-6; D ambiguous. Germline CDR1 reads SGHNT; CDR2 reads YYREEE (reference sequence). The CDR3 is made up of 15 amino acids. V was cut by 0 bases and J by 5 bases, with 9 bases left in between. The CDR3 loop is CASSLVGSNNSPLHF. The DNA of the CDR3 is TGTGCCAGCAGCTTGGTTGGCAGCAATAATTCACCCCTCCACTTT.

By sample share, this clonotype is medium-sized. J is TRBJ2-3 and V is TRBV19; D is unclear. The V gene's germline CDR1 is LNHDA and CDR2 SQIVND (reference sequence). CDR3 length: 14 amino acids. The V gene lost 7 bases and the J gene lost 0 bases, with 11 bases spanning the gap. The CDR3 nucleotides read TGTGCCAGTACCGTCGGACCTAGCACAGATACGCAGTATTTT. It translates to CASTVGPSTDTQYF.

This clonotype is medium-sized. This rearrangement joins TRBV19 to TRBJ2-7; D perhaps matches TRBD1 (5 bases). V was cut by 0 bases and J by 3 bases, with 15 bases left in between. Germline V CDR1 and CDR2: LNHDA, SQIVND (reference sequence). This CDR3 has 16 amino acids. CDR3 sequence reads: CASSIDPQVRLYEQYV. The CDR3 DNA sequence: TGTGCCAGTAGTATAGATCCACAGGTACGGCTCTACGAGCAGTACGTC.

This chain joins TRBV27 and TRBJ2-7; 7 nucleotides agree with TRBD1. With V trimmed by 8 bases and J by 1 base, 11 bases remained unmatched. The CDR3 length is 15 residues. CDR1 MNHEY and CDR2 SMNVEV come from the germline V gene (reference sequence). CDR3 protein: CASVQTGSGSYEQYV. Written as DNA, the CDR3 is TGTGCCAGCGTACAGACAGGGTCGGGGTCCTACGAGCAGTACGTC.

This clonotype is classed as medium-sized. This sequence joins TRBV19 and TRBJ1-1; D might be TRBD1 (5 bases). The CDR3 contains 12 residues. The ends were cut back, 6 bases at V and 6 bases at J, with 11 bases in the middle. The germline gives CDR1 LNHDA, CDR2 SQIVND (reference sequence). CDR3 nucleotides: TGTGCCAGTAGCAGGCAGGGCCCTGAAGCTTTCTTT. This codes for CASSRQGPEAFF. Together with reference TRBV19 and TRBJ1-1, the CDR3 gives the full variable domain: DGGITQSPKYLFRKEGQNVTLSCEQNLNHDAMYWYRQDPGQGLRLIYYSQIVNDFQKGDIAEGYSVSREKKESFPLTVTSAQKNPTAFYLCASSRQGPEAFFGQGTRLTVV.

This clonotype has just a few counts. The chain uses TRBV6-5 and TRBJ1-4; perhaps TRBD1 as D (6 bases). The CDR3 loop spans 14 amino acids. Trimming pared 5 bases from V and 8 bases from J, leaving 15 bases between. Germline CDR1 MNHEY, CDR2 SVGAGI. The CDR3 is CASSRGFSGEKLFF. In DNA, the CDR3 is TGTGCCAGCAGTAGGGGGTTCTCGGGGGAAAAACTGTTTTTT.

This clonotype has ten or more counts. V and J are TRBV29-1 and TRBJ1-1; TRBD1 agrees at 9 bases. V lost 8 bases, J lost 3 bases, and 13 bases stayed unmatched. The germline V gene has CDR1 SQVTM and CDR2 ANQGSEA. There are 15 residues in the CDR3. The DNA of the CDR3 is TGCAGCACACCGGGACAGGGAAGGGTAGACACTGAAGCTTTCTTT. Residues: CSTPGQGRVDTEAFF. Variable domain in full (rest from reference TRBV29-1 and TRBJ1-1): SAVISQKPSRDICQRGTSLTIQCQVDSQVTMMFWYRQQPGQSLTLIATANQGSEATYESGFVIDKFPISRPNLTFSTLTVSNMSPEDSSIYLCSTPGQGRVDTEAFFGQGTRLTVV.

This chain uses TRBV27 with TRBJ2-7, with a weak D call TRBD2 (6 bases). Per germline, CDR1 MNHEY and CDR2 SMNVEV (reference sequence). V lost 6 bases and J 0 bases, leaving 12 bases between the germline ends. The CDR3 is 14 amino acids. CDR3: CASRTDGSSYEQYV. The CDR3 DNA follows: TGTGCCAGCAGGACGGACGGGAGCTCCTACGAGCAGTACGTC.

The rearrangement joins TRBV6-5 to TRBJ1-2; 9 positions agree with TRBD1. The CDR3 covers 14 residues. CDR1 MNHEY and CDR2 SVGAGI come from the germline V gene. After removal of 6 bases from V and 4 bases from J, the junction contained 6 bases not matched to a gene. CDR3 coding DNA: TGTGCCAGCAGAGGACAGGGGTATGGCTATGGCTACACCTTC. It codes for CASRGQGYGYGYTF.